What follows are 31 T cell receptor beta chains derived from one specimen sequenced in a study of T cells after yellow fever vaccination. MiXCR, run by TCRdb on the 5' RACE reads, gives a single entry per CDR3 protein. The sample holds about 320,000 distinct CDR3 sequences, approximately 4.5% seen once. Sample: PBMCs, taken 15 days after the yellow fever booster vaccination. The receptors were sampled from a man younger than 30 who received the YFV17D yellow fever vaccine.

The chain has TRBV20-1 and TRBJ2-1; 8 bases align to TRBD2. V gave up 4 bases and J gave up 1 base; unmatched junction bases: 6. Germline CDR1 reads DFQATT; CDR2 reads SNEGSKA (reference sequence). This CDR3 region has 15 residues. The CDR3 nucleotides are TGCAGTGCTACCTCCCGGGGGGGATCCTACAATGAGCAGTTCTTC. Translation gives CSATSRGGSYNEQFF.

The chain is built from TRBV6-5 and TRBJ2-1, with TRBD2 matching over 13 bases. J gave up 10 bases and V 7 bases, and 13 bases lay outside the gene matches. The CDR3 is 16 residues long. Germline V lookup: CDR1 MNHEY, CDR2 SVGAGI. The CDR3 sequence: CASTRGLAGTLGEQFF. CDR3 sequence (DNA): TGTGCCAGCACCCGGGGACTAGCGGGGACCTTGGGCGAGCAGTTCTTC.

The sample holds a few counts of this clonotype. A read error may account for a junction end that differs from germline. J is TRBJ2-3 and V is TRBV7-7; D gene ambiguous. Germline V gene data show CDR1 as SSHAT and CDR2 as FNYEAQ (reference sequence). This CDR3 is 15 amino acids long. CDR3 DNA: TGTGCTAGCAGCTTGGGGTCCGTGCTCACAGATACGCAGTATTTT. This sequence encodes CASSLGSVLTDTQYF.

This clonotype was counted many times. The V gene is TRBV4-1, the J gene TRBJ2-3, with a possible D match to TRBD2 (6 bases). Germline V lookup: CDR1 MGHRA, CDR2 YSYEKL. The CDR3 is 15 residues long. V was cut by 2 bases and J by 2 bases, with 11 bases left in between. DNA for the CDR3: TGCGCCAGCAGCCAACGACGGGAGCCCACAGATACGCAGTATTTT. It codes for CASSQRREPTDTQYF.

The table lists this clonotype with a few counts. The rearrangement joins TRBV21-1 to TRBJ1-5; the table's D call, TRBD1, was not checked against the DNA. TRBV21-1 is described as a pseudogene. This CDR3 comprises 17 residues. CDR3 sequence reads: CASILLRTGGWSQPQHF. The CDR3 region has the DNA TGTGCCAGCATACTACTCAGGACAGGGGGATGGAGTCAGCCCCAGCATTTT.

At least ten counts were recorded for this clonotype. The chain employs TRBV20-1 and TRBJ1-1; perhaps TRBD1 as D (5 bases). Trimming pared 5 bases from V and 1 base from J, leaving 14 bases between. Germline loops: CDR1 DFQATT, CDR2 SNEGSKA (reference sequence). The CDR3 is made up of 14 amino acids. CDR3 DNA: TGCAGTGCTGGGGGAGGCAACTCGAACACTGAAGCTTTCTTT. Protein: CSAGGGNSNTEAFF.

This clonotype was picked up many times. The chain links TRBV10-3 to TRBJ2-1; D gene unclear. The CDR3 is made up of 12 amino acids. The V end was cut by 0 bases, the J end by 5 bases, with 2 bases between. Germline loops: CDR1 ENHRY, CDR2 SYGVKD. CDR3 coding DNA: TGTGCCATCAGTGAGTCAAACAATGAGCAGTTCTTC. As protein: CAISESNNEQFF.

This clonotype was observed at least ten times. This chain connects TRBV2 to TRBJ2-7; D is unresolved. The V gene lost 7 bases and the J gene lost 1 base, with 14 bases spanning the gap. This CDR3 has 14 amino acids. CDR1 is SNHLY and CDR2 is FYNNEI in the germline V gene. This CDR3 reads CASIRAFSSYEQYV. The CDR3 DNA is TGTGCCAGCATTAGGGCCTTCTCGTCCTACGAGCAGTACGTC.

This clonotype was seen repeatedly, ten times or more. The chain combines TRBV7-3 with TRBJ2-5; D gene uncertain. V was pared by 1 base and J by 0 bases, with 12 bases between. The CDR3 is 16 residues long. The germline gives CDR1 SGHTA, CDR2 FQGTGA. The CDR3, as DNA: TGTGCCAGCAGCTTAAACGGGCCCGAGTACCAAGAGACCCAGTACTTC. Translated, it gives CASSLNGPEYQETQYF.

This clonotype was counted ten times or more. V gene TRBV6-1 combines with J gene TRBJ1-1; D unresolved. CDR3 length: 13 amino acids. Trimming shortened V by 6 bases and J by 3 bases, and 11 bases separated the two germline ends. CDR1 is MNHNS, CDR2 SASEGT, per germline. This CDR3 reads CASRNQVDTEAFF. CDR3 coding DNA: TGTGCCAGCAGAAACCAGGTCGACACTGAAGCTTTCTTT.

The V gene is TRBV2, the J gene TRBJ2-5; a possible D gene is TRBD2 (7 bases). V lost 0 bases and J lost 4, with 18 bases in between. The CDR3 length is 17 residues. CDR1 is SNHLY and CDR2 is FYNNEI in the germline V gene. The CDR3 nucleotides read TGTGCCAGCAGTGAAGCGCAAGGGGGGGTCGTCGGAGAGACCCAGTACTTC. Its protein product is CASSEAQGGVVGETQYF.

This clonotype was seen repeatedly, ten times or more. The genes are TRBV6-6 and TRBJ1-1, with D possibly matching TRBD1 (6 bases). The length of the CDR3 is 13 residues. CDR1 and CDR2 from the germline V gene are MNHNY and SVGAGI (reference sequence). V was clipped by 6 bases and J by 5 bases, with 13 bases between them. The CDR3 spells CASSTGKGTEAFF. CDR3 in DNA: TGTGCCAGCAGCACAGGGAAGGGAACTGAAGCTTTCTTT.

This clonotype was found a few times. The V call is TRBV7-2, the J call TRBJ2-3; 8 nucleotides align to TRBD1. Trimming took 7 bases from V and 1 from J; bases not matched to a gene: 4. The CDR3 has 14 amino acids. CDR1 and CDR2 from the germline V gene are SGHTA and FQGNSA. The CDR3 nucleotides are TGTGCCAGCACGCGGGGACAGGGCACAGATACGCAGTATTTT. As protein: CASTRGQGTDTQYF.

The rearrangement uses TRBV4-3 and TRBJ2-1; a weak D match, TRBD2 (7 bases). From germline, CDR1 is LGHNA and CDR2 YSLEER. The CDR3 consists of 13 residues. V lost 0 bases to trimming and J lost 15 bases, with 15 bases between them. CDR3 protein: CASSQEIRGEGFF. The CDR3 bases are TGCGCCAGCAGCCAAGAAATTAGGGGGGAGGGGTTCTTC.

The chain is built from TRBV6-5 and TRBJ2-6; D gene ambiguous. The CDR3 is 15 residues long. Germline CDR1 reads MNHEY; CDR2 reads SVGAGI. V was trimmed by 1 base and J by 0 bases, leaving 4 bases between them. The CDR3 DNA is TGTGCCAGCAGTTACTTTGCCTCTGGGGCCAACGTCCTGACTTTC. This codes for CASSYFASGANVLTF.

This clonotype was observed a few times. The J gene is TRBJ2-3, the V gene TRBV6-6, with D unclear. V was shortened by 0 bases and J by 4 bases, with 11 bases between the two germline ends. Germline V gives CDR1 MNHNY, CDR2 SVGAGI (reference sequence). The CDR3 has 15 amino acids. The CDR3 protein is CASSYSPKPPDTQYF. CDR3 nucleotides: TGTGCCAGCAGTTACTCCCCTAAGCCCCCAGATACGCAGTATTTT.

This clonotype was seen only a few times. Here the CDR3 reads CASSSTDYNEQFF. CDR3 bases: TGTGCCAGCAGCTCAACAGACTACAATGAGCAGTTCTTC. This rearrangement joins TRBV5-5 to TRBJ2-1; no firm D call. The CDR3 contains 13 residues. CDR1 and CDR2 (germline): SGHKS, YYEKEE (reference sequence). Trimming stripped 3 bases from V and 3 bases from J, with 7 bases between. Filled out from reference TRBV5-5 and TRBJ2-1, the complete variable domain reads DAGVTQSPTHLIKTRGQQVTLRCSPISGHKSVSWYQQVLGQGPQFIFQYYEKEERGRGNFPDRFSARQFPNYSSELNVNALLLGDSALYLCASSSTDYNEQFFGPGTRLTVL.

The chain links TRBV18 to TRBJ2-3; unclear D gene. The CDR3 has 12 amino acids. V was pared by 6 bases and J by 1 base, with 5 bases between. The germline V gene encodes CDR1 KGHSH and CDR2 LQKENI. The CDR3 reads CASSVGTDTQYF. CDR3 DNA sequence: TGTGCCAGCTCGGTGGGCACAGATACGCAGTATTTT. The full variable domain, its missing parts supplied by reference TRBV18 and TRBJ2-3, is NAGVMQNPRHLVRRRGQEARLRCSPMKGHSHVYWYRQLPEEGLKFMVYLQKENIIDESGMPKERFSAEFPKEGPSILRIQQVVRGDSAAYFCASSVGTDTQYFGPGTRLTVL.

The table lists this clonotype with a few counts. The CDR3 nucleotides are TGTGCCACCAGCAGACAACCCCAACTAGCCATCTCTGGAAACACCATATATTTT. Translating it yields CATSRQPQLAISGNTIYF. The chain recombines TRBV15 with TRBJ1-3; D remains unclear. This CDR3 has 18 amino acids. The V gene lost 2 bases and the J gene lost 0 bases, with 17 bases spanning the gap. Germline CDR1 reads LNHNV; CDR2 reads YYDKDF (reference sequence).

There are a few counts of this clonotype. The chain couples TRBV20-1 to TRBJ2-1; D remains unclear. From germline, CDR1 is DFQATT and CDR2 SNEGSKA (reference sequence). CDR3 length: 13 amino acids. Trimming pared 3 bases from V and 5 bases from J, leaving 11 bases between. This chain's CDR3 is CSARLDGNNEQFF. As DNA, the CDR3 is TGCAGTGCTAGGTTGGACGGCAACAATGAGCAGTTCTTC.

This clonotype was detected ten times or more. The V and J genes are TRBV11-2 and TRBJ2-2; 15 bases agree with TRBD2. Per the germline V gene, CDR1 is SGHAT and CDR2 is FQNNGV. V shed 5 bases and J 8 bases; nucleotides not matched to a gene: 6. The CDR3 has 16 residues. CDR3: CASSGGTSGGPGELFF. CDR3 DNA sequence: TGTGCCAGCAGCGGTGGGACTAGCGGGGGGCCTGGGGAGCTGTTTTTT.

This clonotype was found many times. The chain recombines TRBV12-3 or TRBV12-4 with TRBJ2-1, with unresolved D. The CDR3 has 15 residues. V was shortened by 8 bases and J by 7 bases, with 21 bases between the two germline ends. The CDR3 sequence is CASFYGEVSGNEQFF. As DNA, the CDR3 is TGTGCCAGCTTTTATGGAGAGGTCTCCGGGAATGAGCAGTTCTTC.

This clonotype was observed a few times. This chain joins TRBV7-9 and TRBJ1-2; D remains unclear. CDR3 length equals 16 residues. V was clipped by 0 bases and J by 0 bases, with 11 bases between them. Germline assignment: CDR1 SEHNR and CDR2 FQNEAQ (reference sequence). The CDR3 protein is CASSLALRISNYGYTF. In DNA, the CDR3 is TGTGCCAGCAGCTTAGCGTTGCGGATATCTAACTATGGCTACACCTTC.

This clonotype was observed at least ten times. This rearrangement joins TRBV6-2 or TRBV6-3 to TRBJ2-1; TRBD1 aligns across 8 bases. The V segment lost 0 bases and the J segment 4 bases; nucleotides outside the gene matches: 5. The length of the CDR3 is 16 residues. The germline V gene has CDR1 MNHEY and CDR2 SVGEGT. The CDR3 loop reads CASSYSTGVRYNEQFF. CDR3 sequence (DNA): TGTGCCAGCAGTTACTCGACAGGGGTCAGGTACAATGAGCAGTTCTTC.

This clonotype was detected ten times or more. The J gene is TRBJ2-5, the V gene TRBV25-1; no firm D call. Trimming removed 5 bases from V and 9 bases from J, with 19 bases in between. The CDR3 is 14 amino acids. Germline CDR1 and CDR2: MGHDK and SYGVNS. This CDR3 is CASSPPDVRSAQYF. The CDR3 DNA follows: TGTGCCAGCAGTCCCCCGGACGTAAGATCGGCCCAGTACTTC.

This rearrangement joins TRBV24-1 to TRBJ2-6, with D tentatively TRBD1 (6 bases). There are 17 residues in the CDR3. Germline values: CDR1 KGHDR, CDR2 SFDVKD. V was trimmed by 6 bases and J by 4 bases, leaving 18 bases between them. CDR3 in amino acids: CATSKATGASGANVLTF. DNA for the CDR3: TGTGCCACCAGTAAGGCGACAGGTGCATCAGGGGCCAACGTCCTGACTTTC.

This clonotype was picked up a small number of times. The rearrangement joins TRBV12-3 or TRBV12-4 to TRBJ2-7, with 9 bases identical to TRBD1. The CDR3 contains 13 residues. The V gene end was trimmed by 6 bases and the J gene end by 5 bases; junction bases not matched to a gene: 5. The CDR3 DNA is TGTGCCAGCAGCTGGACAGGGGACAACGAGCAGTACGTC. It codes for CASSWTGDNEQYV.

This clonotype was counted at least ten times. The chain couples TRBV7-2 to TRBJ2-5; D is uncertain. In germline, CDR1 is SGHTA, CDR2 FQGNSA. The CDR3 has 13 amino acids. V dropped 2 bases and J dropped 5 bases, with 9 bases sitting between them. The chain's CDR3 is CASSLSPSETQYF. The CDR3 nucleotides are TGTGCCAGCAGCTTAAGTCCTTCGGAGACCCAGTACTTC.

This clonotype was seen ten or more times. The chain links TRBV4-3 to TRBJ2-2, with D maybe TRBD1 (6 bases). Trimming stripped 0 bases from V and 2 bases from J, with 13 bases between. This CDR3 has 17 residues. Germline loops: CDR1 LGHNA, CDR2 YSLEER. CDR3 DNA: TGCGCCAGCAGCCAAGATCCGCGAGGGGGAAACACCGGGGAGCTGTTTTTT. This gives the protein CASSQDPRGGNTGELFF.

The table lists this clonotype with many counts. This chain joins TRBV18 and TRBJ2-2; 14 nucleotides line up with TRBD2. CDR1 is KGHSH, CDR2 LQKENI, per germline. V gave up 4 bases and J gave up 2 bases; unmatched junction bases: 6. This CDR3 contains 18 residues. CDR3: CASSRTSGGTPNTGELFF. CDR3 bases: TGTGCCAGCTCACGGACTAGCGGGGGGACGCCCAACACCGGGGAGCTGTTTTTT.

The sample holds many counts of this clonotype. J is TRBJ2-3 and V is TRBV6-5, with D possibly being TRBD2 (6 bases). The germline V gene has CDR1 MNHEY and CDR2 SVGAGI. Trimming took off 2 bases at V and 4 bases at J, with 13 bases between the two ends. CDR3 length equals 15 residues. The CDR3 region has the DNA TGTGCCAGCAGTTACACGGGAGCCCGGCCAGATACGCAGTATTTT. It translates to CASSYTGARPDTQYF.